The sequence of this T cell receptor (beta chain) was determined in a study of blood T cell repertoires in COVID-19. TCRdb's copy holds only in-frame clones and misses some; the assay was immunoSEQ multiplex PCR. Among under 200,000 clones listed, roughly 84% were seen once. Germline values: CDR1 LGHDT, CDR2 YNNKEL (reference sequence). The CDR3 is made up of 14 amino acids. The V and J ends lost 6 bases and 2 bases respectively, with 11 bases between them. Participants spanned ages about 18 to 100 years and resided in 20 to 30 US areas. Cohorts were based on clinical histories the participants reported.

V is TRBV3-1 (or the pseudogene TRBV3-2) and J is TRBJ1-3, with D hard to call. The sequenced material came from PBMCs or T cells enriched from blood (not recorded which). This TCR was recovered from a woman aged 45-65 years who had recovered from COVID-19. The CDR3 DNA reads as TGTGCCAGCAGTTACGGTGTTCCTGGAAACACCATATATTTT. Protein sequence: CASSYGVPGNTIYF.